This entry is about one T cell receptor beta chain. The antigen it recognizes is unknown. Base qualities are not recorded, but no much larger clone differs from it by a single base. The germline V gene supplies CDR1 SGHVS and CDR2 FNYEAQ. From cysteine to phenylalanine, the CDR3 is 15 amino acids long. Just CDR3 DNA is preserved here, 45 bases in frame from base 1. V gives up 1 base and J gives up 0 bases, and the segment between their germline ends measures 9 bases. The data stem from a study of T cells in localized non-small cell lung cancer (dated by TCRdb to 2018 to 2020). As for the study more broadly: Comparing tumors with uninvolved tumor-adjacent lungs, the study looked at the T cell repertoires of 200 to 250 patients with early-stage NSCLC. Of the NSCLC patients, 129 were male and roughly 100 were female, and the mean age was around 66 years. The cohort consisted of a few hundred treatment-naive NSCLC patients whose localized lung tumors had been resected. The paper's findings and limits, for the study overall: Higher T cell density in blood was associated with longer overall survival, whereas higher clonality in adjacent lung was associated with shorter survival. A median of approximately 53 of the top 100 tumor clones turned up in the paired uninvolved adjacent lung, and roughly 28 of those clones also ranked among the top 100 of that same adjacent lung. Uninvolved tumor-adjacent lung showed the highest T cell clonality, higher than tumor, which suggests more focused antigenic responses in the uninvolved tumor-adjacent lung. Because multi-region sequencing of the tumors was not done, intratumor heterogeneity could not be ruled out. Because the study design was exploratory, TCR variables were selected using unadjusted p-values without false-discovery rate correction.

TCR beta CDR3 regions were sequenced from DNA using the immunoSEQ Assay. As for the original processing: T cell density was computed as TCR beta template counts normalized to usable DNA estimated by amplifying housekeeping genes. The preseqR package was used to estimate richness by extrapolating to 400,000 templates for PBMC samples and to 120,000 templates for tissue samples. Clonality was taken to be one minus Pielou's evenness. Differential abundance testing on productive amino-acid clonotypes, with a minimum total count of 5 and an alpha of 0.1, was used to identify tissue-enriched TCRs. The Jaccard Index and the Morisita Overlap Index were used to quantify repertoire overlap between compartments. GLIPH grouped TCR beta CDR3s together with public tetramer-defined viral CDR3s, and a viral motif had to include at least three viral sequences and show V-gene enrichment. TCRdb limited this immuneACCESS table to in-frame rearrangements with V and J called. A share of clones is missing; checked studies link under half to unresolved V genes, and the rest is unexplained. That table supplies the V and J calls and clone size; D and trimming were determined from the DNA. The sample table contains tens of thousands of clones; only one count was recorded for roughly 82% of them. Of the sample, about 18% is held by the ten largest clones.

At diagnosis, peripheral blood, uninvolved tumor-adjacent lung and tumor were collected and stored as a combination of fresh-frozen and FFPE material. For TCR repertoire profiling, the blood samples were analyzed as peripheral blood mononuclear cells. This sample comprised peripheral blood, obtained before any cancer treatment. Recombination linked TRBV7-6 to TRBJ1-1; no D segment can be confidently identified. The sequence came from a male donor older than 55 with stage III squamous cell lung carcinoma. The sequenced DNA: TGTGCCAGCAGCTTAGGAGGAATAGTGAACACTGAAGCTTTCTTT. The resulting protein is CASSLGGIVNTEAFF. The reference TRBV7-6 and TRBJ1-1 proteins fill in what lies around the CDR3, so the full variable domain reads GAGVSQSPRYKVTKRGQDVALRCDPISGHVSLYWYRQALGQGPEFLTYFNYEAQQDKSGLPNDRFSAERPEGSISTLTIQRTEQRDSAMYRCASSLGGIVNTEAFFGQGTRLTVV.